This T cell receptor beta chain was captured in a study of blood T cell repertoires in COVID-19. Across the whole study: Italy, Spain and the United States were the sources of the convalescent and acute COVID-19 samples. From T cells, B-cell-depleted T cells, or PBMCs came the material, which was cDNA or gDNA.

The V end lost 1 base, the J end lost 7 bases, and 7 bases lay between the germline ends. This CDR3 is 12 amino acids long. Original analysis: Estimation of nucleated cell counts relied on the amplification of reference gene primers. Repertoires were generated with immunoSEQ multiplex PCR, while TCRdb's copy carries only in-frame clones and drops some. V and J calls and clone size follow that table, whereas D and trimming were derived from the DNA. In the table there are about 210,000 clones, about 91% of which are singletons. This clone was recorded a few times. The clonotype originates from a woman aged 35 to 49 with acute or convalescent COVID-19. V usage is TRBV12-3 or TRBV12-4 and J usage is TRBJ1-1; D ambiguous. Specimen: peripheral blood. The CDR3 bases are TGTGCCAGCAGTTTAGTTCGGGGTGAAGCTTTCTTT. Protein: CASSLVRGEAFF.